Each of the 21 T cell receptor beta chains below was sequenced from the same sample in a study of glioma-infiltrating T cells. The iRepertoire nested amplicon-rescue multiplex PCR amplified TCR alpha and beta CDR3s from RNA. TCRdb itself ran the multiplex PCR reads through MiXCR, one entry per CDR3 protein. The sample contains roughly 120,000 distinct CDR3 sequences, around 25% of which appear only once. The specimen was glioma tissue, nonneoplastic brain tissue, or PBMCs (not recorded which). The receptors come from a human donor with low-grade glioma or glioblastoma, undergoing nonglioma brain surgery, or in good health (not recorded which).

In this sample, this clonotype turned up many times. This chain links TRBV6-2 or TRBV6-3 with TRBJ2-7, with D uncertain. The CDR3 runs 12 residues. V was clipped by 0 bases and J by 5 bases, with 5 bases between them. Germline CDR1 MNHEY, CDR2 SVGEGT. This CDR3 reads CASSYSAHEQYF. In DNA, the CDR3 is TGTGCCAGCAGTTACTCGGCACACGAGCAGTACTTC.

This clonotype was observed at least ten times. This chain links TRBV7-2 with TRBJ2-7, with D unresolved. Trimming pared 2 bases from V and 3 bases from J, leaving 8 bases between. There are 13 residues in the CDR3. Germline-derived CDR1 and CDR2 are SGHTA and FQGNSA. The CDR3 nucleotides read TGTGCCAGCAGCTTACTAACCATCTACGAGCAGTACTTC. It is translated as CASSLLTIYEQYF. The whole variable domain, remainder taken from reference TRBV7-2 and TRBJ2-7, is GAGVSQSPSNKVTEKGKDVELRCDPISGHTALYWYRQSLGQGLEFLIYFQGNSAPDKSGLPSDRFSAERTGGSVSTLTIQRTQQEDSAVYLCASSLLTIYEQYFGPGTRLTVT.

This clonotype was counted ten times or more. The DNA of the CDR3 is TGCGCCAGCAGCCACCGGTACGCAGACAGGGGGATAACCTACGAGCAGTACTTC. This gives the protein CASSHRYADRGITYEQYF. V gene TRBV4-3 combines with J gene TRBJ2-7; 9 bases are shared with TRBD1. CDR1 is LGHNA, CDR2 YSLEER, per germline. CDR3 length equals 18 residues. Trimming cost V 3 bases and J 2 bases; bases outside gene matches: 14.

This clonotype was picked up many times. V usage is TRBV20-1 and J usage is TRBJ1-2; D remains unclear. The V gene's germline CDR1 is DFQATT and CDR2 SNEGSKA (reference sequence). This CDR3 contains 10 residues. The germline V and J ends were trimmed by 7 bases and 5 bases, with 8 bases remaining between them. The CDR3 reads CSVQTYGYTF. CDR3 DNA: TGCAGTGTTCAAACATATGGCTACACCTTC.

This clonotype came up many times. The gene calls are TRBV7-9 and TRBJ2-5, with D uncertain. The CDR3 has 15 residues. V was cut by 1 base and J by 0 bases, with 9 bases left in between. CDR1 is SEHNR, CDR2 FQNEAQ, per germline (reference sequence). The CDR3 loop reads CASSLVGVYQETQYF. The CDR3 region has the DNA TGTGCCAGCAGCTTAGTGGGTGTGTACCAAGAGACCCAGTACTTC.

This clonotype showed up many times. The chain links TRBV4-3 to TRBJ1-1, with 7 positions matching TRBD1. Germline-derived CDR1 and CDR2 are LGHNA and YSLEER. V trimming: 4 bases; J trimming: 4 bases; junction bases outside the gene matches: 9. CDR3 size: 15 residues. The CDR3 reads CASSRRQGVSTEAFF. The CDR3 DNA follows: TGCGCCAGCAGCCGCAGACAGGGTGTCTCCACTGAAGCTTTCTTT.

V is TRBV6-1 and J is TRBJ2-1; weak D call: TRBD2 (6 bases). The V gene's germline CDR1 is MNHNS and CDR2 SASEGT. CDR3 length: 15 amino acids. The germline V and J ends were trimmed by 5 bases and 3 bases, with 14 bases remaining between them. The CDR3 loop is CASSLLAGYYNEQFF. CDR3 nucleotides: TGTGCCAGCAGTCTTCTCGCGGGGTACTACAATGAGCAGTTCTTC.

This clonotype has at least ten counts. The chain couples TRBV29-1 to TRBJ2-1; 9 nucleotides match TRBD1. Germline-derived CDR1 and CDR2 are SQVTM and ANQGSEA. This CDR3 contains 13 residues. V trimming: 3 bases; J trimming: 8 bases; junction bases outside the gene matches: 5. CDR3 loop: CSVEATGGYEQFF. As DNA, the CDR3 is TGCAGCGTTGAGGCTACAGGGGGCTATGAGCAGTTCTTC.

A note on this clonotype: Relative to the germline gene, one junction end is altered; a read error may explain this. J is TRBJ2-5 and V is TRBV19, with 12 bases identical to TRBD2. This CDR3 comprises 19 residues. Germline V CDR1 and CDR2: LNHDA, SQIVND (reference sequence). The CDR3 here is CAISPRVLAGGLYQETQYF. CDR3 sequence (DNA): TGTGCCATTAGTCCTCGGGTGCTAGCGGGGGGGTTGTACCAAGAGACCCAGTACTTC. The full variable domain, in which reference TRBV19 and TRBJ2-5 provide the parts outside the CDR3, is DGGITQSPKYLFRKEGQNVTLSCEQNLNHDAMYWYRQDPGQGLRLIYYSQIVNDFQKGDIAEGYSVSREKKESFPLTVTSAQKNPTAFYLCAISPRVLAGGLYQETQYFGPGTRLLVL.

In its sample, this clonotype was seen many times. The V call is TRBV2, the J call TRBJ1-6; TRBD1 agrees at 8 bases. The trim removed 6 bases at V and 9 bases at J, leaving 13 bases unmatched. CDR1 and CDR2 from the germline V gene are SNHLY and FYNNEI. This CDR3 is built from 16 residues. The CDR3 nucleotides are TGTGCCAGCAGGGGCGATATGGACAGGGCGGGTTCACCCCTCCACTTT. Translating it yields CASRGDMDRAGSPLHF.

This clonotype was recorded at least ten times. This chain joins TRBV7-9 and TRBJ2-3; D is unclear. This CDR3 spans 15 amino acids. Trimming left V 1 base short and J 0 bases short, with 8 bases between. In germline, CDR1 is SEHNR, CDR2 FQNEAQ (reference sequence). The CDR3 nucleotides read TGTGCCAGCAGCTTAGGGCTACCCAGCACAGATACGCAGTATTTT. It translates to CASSLGLPSTDTQYF.

This clonotype has at least ten counts. CDR3 residues: CASSLGMSWSKETQYF. The CDR3 coding sequence is TGTGCCAGCAGCTTAGGAATGTCTTGGTCAAAGGAGACCCAGTACTTC. The rearrangement links TRBV7-2 to TRBJ2-5; D is ambiguous. The germline gives CDR1 SGHTA, CDR2 FQGNSA. Trimming pared 1 base from V and 5 bases from J, leaving 17 bases between. This CDR3 comprises 16 residues.

V is TRBV6-1 and J is TRBJ2-1; D perhaps matches TRBD1 (7 bases). The CDR3 contains 20 residues. The V gene lost 4 bases and the J gene lost 15 bases, with 40 bases spanning the gap. CDR1 MNHNS and CDR2 SASEGT come from the germline V gene. Written as DNA, the CDR3 is TGTGCCAGCAGTGGGTCTCGGAGGGGGCCGCCCGACCCGCGGATGGAGGATGGGTTCTTC. It specifies CASSGSRRGPPDPRMEDGFF.

The sample holds many counts of this clonotype. The V gene is TRBV28, the J gene TRBJ1-5; tentative D call: TRBD1 (6 bases). Germline CDR1 reads MDHEN; CDR2 reads SYDVKM. The length of the CDR3 is 15 residues. Trimming shortened V by 5 bases and J by 4 bases, and 15 bases separated the two germline ends. The CDR3 is CASSTDRKDNQPQHF. In DNA, the CDR3 is TGTGCCAGCAGTACCGACAGGAAAGATAATCAGCCCCAGCATTTT. Full variable domain (remainder filled in from reference TRBV28 and TRBJ1-5): DVKVTQSSRYLVKRTGEKVFLECVQDMDHENMFWYRQDPGLGLRLIYFSYDVKMKEKGDIPEGYSVSREKKERFSLILESASTNQTSMYLCASSTDRKDNQPQHFGDGTRLSIL.

This clonotype appeared many times. The chain links TRBV6-2 or TRBV6-3 to TRBJ2-1, with D unclear. The CDR3 has 13 amino acids. Trimming pared 4 bases from V and 12 bases from J, leaving 16 bases between. Germline V lookup: CDR1 MNHEY, CDR2 SVGEGT. The CDR3: CASSFVDRVGQFF. CDR3 bases: TGTGCCAGCAGTTTCGTCGATAGGGTTGGGCAGTTCTTC.

This clonotype appeared many times. The V call is TRBV28, the J call TRBJ2-1, with 9 bases fitting TRBD2. CDR1 and CDR2 from the germline V gene are MDHEN and SYDVKM. The CDR3 is 16 residues long. Trimming at V came to 4 bases and at J to 6 bases, leaving 10 bases not matched to a gene. Here the CDR3 reads CASSYDGTSKGNEQFF. In DNA, the CDR3 is TGTGCCAGCAGTTACGATGGGACTAGCAAAGGCAATGAGCAGTTCTTC.

This clonotype has at least ten counts. The chain links TRBV24-1 to TRBJ2-1; D is unclear. Germline V gives CDR1 KGHDR, CDR2 SFDVKD. V lost 3 bases to trimming and J lost 3 bases, with 11 bases between them. The CDR3 covers 15 residues. DNA for the CDR3: TGTGCCACCAGTGATGGAAGTCCTTTCTACAATGAGCAGTTCTTC. Translation gives CATSDGSPFYNEQFF.

This clonotype was counted many times. The chain combines TRBV27 with TRBJ2-1; tentative D call: TRBD1 (6 bases). Germline-derived CDR1 and CDR2 are MNHEY and SMNVEV (reference sequence). CDR3 size: 14 residues. Between the trimmed V and J ends, which lost 6 bases and 3 bases, there was a span of 12 bases. As DNA, the CDR3 is TGTGCCAGCAGCCAGGGGTCCGGCTACAATGAGCAGTTCTTC. Translating it yields CASSQGSGYNEQFF.

As for this clonotype: Given the absence of the conserved phenylalanine or tryptophan at the CDR3 end, a read error is likely. The chain couples TRBV19 to TRBJ2-3; D is possibly TRBD1 (5 bases). This CDR3 spans 13 amino acids. The V end was cut by 10 bases, the J end by 0 bases, with 11 bases between. CDR1 and CDR2 (germline): LNHDA, SQIVND (reference sequence). The CDR3 DNA reads TGTGCCACCTCGAAGGGGAGCACAGATACGCAGTATCTT. It yields the protein CATSKGSTDTQYL.

Of note for this clonotype: Since no conserved phenylalanine or tryptophan closes the CDR3, a read error is the likely cause. The chain recombines TRBV20-1 with TRBJ2-7; 8 bases are a match to TRBD1. Unmatched junction bases numbered 2, after V lost 4 bases and J lost 3 bases. The CDR3 covers 12 residues. Germline assignment: CDR1 DFQATT and CDR2 SNEGSKA (reference sequence). CDR3 sequence reads: CSATDRGYEQYL. In DNA, the CDR3 is TGCAGTGCTACCGACAGGGGCTACGAGCAGTACCTC.

This clonotype was seen only a few times. V is TRBV4-1 and J is TRBJ2-7, with D possibly matching TRBD2 (5 bases). CDR3 length: 14 residues. Germline CDR1 reads MGHRA; CDR2 reads YSYEKL. Trimming removed 0 bases at V and 4 bases at J, with 10 bases between. The CDR3 DNA reads as TGCGCCAGCAGCCAAGAGATCCCGGGATACGAGCAGTACTTC. Protein sequence: CASSQEIPGYEQYF.